These 14 T cell receptor beta chains share one sample of origin, sequenced in a study of blood T cell repertoires in COVID-19 (dated by TCRdb to 2019 to 2021). Libraries were made using the immunoSEQ multiplex PCR assay. The source is immuneACCESS, and TCRdb retained only in-frame sequences with V and J called. Part of the clones is not carried over; for the studies checked, unresolved V genes explain less than half of this, and the remainder is unexplained. The sample table holds over 250,000 clones, of which approximately 86% were seen once. The top ten clones comprise less than 15% of the sample. Sequencing used peripheral blood. These receptors originate from a woman in her 70s with COVID-19, enrolled during active disease.

The V gene is TRBV24-1, the J gene TRBJ1-4; possible D gene TRBD1, 5 bases. With 3 bases removed from V and 5 bases from J, the gap between germline ends came to 12 bases. CDR1 is KGHDR and CDR2 is SFDVKD in the germline V gene. This CDR3 region has 15 residues. The CDR3 here is CATSDGQGFNEKLFF. Written as DNA, the CDR3 is TGTGCCACCAGTGATGGGCAGGGATTCAATGAAAAACTGTTTTTT.

The CDR3 reads CASSLALEGVEQYF. In DNA, the CDR3 is TGTGCCAGCAGCTTAGCGCTGGAGGGCGTCGAGCAGTACTTC. This chain joins TRBV7-8 and TRBJ2-7; D may be TRBD2 (6 bases). Germline values: CDR1 SGHVS, CDR2 FQNEAQ. The CDR3 contains 14 residues. The V end lost 0 bases, the J end lost 6 bases, and 12 bases lay between the germline ends.

The V and J genes are TRBV2 and TRBJ2-3; 8 bases match TRBD2. This CDR3 is 14 amino acids long. Germline V gives CDR1 SNHLY, CDR2 FYNNEI. V lost 4 bases and J lost 4; bases outside the gene matches: 4. In DNA, the CDR3 is TGTGCCAGCAGTGGTAGCGGGGACGCAGATACGCAGTATTTT. Its translation: CASSGSGDADTQYF.

V usage is TRBV4-1 and J usage is TRBJ1-4; TRBD1 matches 7 bases. V was pared by 4 bases and J by 5 bases, with 7 bases of the junction left unmatched. The CDR3 contains 15 residues. Germline-derived CDR1 and CDR2 are MGHRA and YSYEKL. The CDR3 nucleotides are TGCGCCAGCAGCCCGACGACAGGGCTAAATGAAAAACTGTTTTTT. Translating gives CASSPTTGLNEKLFF.

The genes are TRBV18 and TRBJ1-2, with D perhaps TRBD1 (6 bases). Germline lookup yields CDR1 KGHSH and CDR2 LQKENI. V shed 2 bases and J shed 4 bases, with 8 bases lying between them. CDR3 length equals 13 residues. The CDR3 nucleotides read TGTGCCAGCTCACCAAACAGGGTCTATGGCTACACCTTC. It codes for CASSPNRVYGYTF.

The chain joins TRBV5-1 to TRBJ1-1, with D perhaps TRBD1 (5 bases). Germline CDR1 reads SGHRS; CDR2 reads YFSETQ. The CDR3 loop spans 13 amino acids. The V gene lost 1 base and the J gene lost 3 bases, with 7 bases spanning the gap. CDR3: CASSLRGDTEAFF. CDR3 nucleotides: TGCGCCAGCAGCTTGCGGGGGGACACTGAAGCTTTCTTT.

The V gene is TRBV4-1, the J gene TRBJ2-2, with TRBD1 matching 7 bases. Trimming cost V 4 bases and J 1 base; bases outside gene matches: 3. This CDR3 has 15 residues. Germline V gene data show CDR1 as MGHRA and CDR2 as YSYEKL. Here the CDR3 DNA reads TGCGCCAGCAGCCCGACAGGGTTGAACACCGGGGAGCTGTTTTTT. Protein sequence: CASSPTGLNTGELFF.

The gene calls are TRBV24-1 and TRBJ1-1; D uncertain. V was pared by 9 bases and J by 7 bases, with 20 bases between. The CDR3 runs 14 residues. CDR1 KGHDR and CDR2 SFDVKD come from the germline V gene. CDR3 coding DNA: TGTGCCACCCTCTTTTTCCGAAGACGCGGTGAAGCTTTCTTT. Translation: CATLFFRRRGEAFF.

The J gene is TRBJ2-7, the V gene TRBV28; weak D call: TRBD2 (6 bases). Germline assignment: CDR1 MDHEN and CDR2 SYDVKM. The CDR3 is 16 amino acids. Trimming shortened V by 1 base and J by 4 bases, and 17 bases separated the two germline ends. The CDR3 bases are TGTGCCAGCAGTTTATTTCAAGGGAGGCAGCCTTACGAGCAGTACTTC. This codes for CASSLFQGRQPYEQYF.

This clone was observed a single time. The CDR3 nucleotides read TGTGCCAGCTCACCCCCGGGAAACTCCTACGAGCAGTACTTC. Its protein product is CASSPPGNSYEQYF. The rearrangement links TRBV18 to TRBJ2-7, with TRBD2 as a possible D gene (5 bases). The germline CDR1 and CDR2 sequences are KGHSH and LQKENI. Trimming took 3 bases from V and 0 from J, leaving 9 bases between them. The CDR3 sequence is 14 residues long.

The V gene is TRBV10-2, the J gene TRBJ1-1; TRBD1 aligns across 9 bases. Losses at the gene ends were 6 bases for V and 4 bases for J; bases not matched to a gene: 6. Germline lookup yields CDR1 WSHSY and CDR2 SAAADI. The CDR3 is made up of 14 amino acids. The CDR3 DNA reads as TGCGCCAGCAGCTTAACAGGGGGCGGCACTGAAGCTTTCTTT. As protein: CASSLTGGGTEAFF.

Many counts were recorded for this clone. The rearrangement joins TRBV6-2 or TRBV6-3 to TRBJ2-7; TRBD2 agrees at 7 bases. This CDR3 is built from 14 residues. Trimming cost V 0 bases and J 6 bases; bases outside gene matches: 5. The germline gives CDR1 MNHEY, CDR2 SVGEGT. The CDR3 protein is CASSYSAGGGEQYF. Here the CDR3 DNA reads TGTGCCAGCAGTTACTCAGCAGGCGGGGGCGAGCAGTACTTC.

This clone is a singleton in its sample. This chain connects TRBV5-1 to TRBJ1-4; possibly TRBD1 for D (6 bases). The germline V and J ends were trimmed by 9 bases and 8 bases, with 20 bases remaining between them. The CDR3 is made up of 14 amino acids. Germline CDR1 reads SGHRS; CDR2 reads YFSETQ. DNA for the CDR3: TGCGCCACCGCCGTACAGGGTCTTGGCGAAAAACTGTTTTTT. This sequence encodes CATAVQGLGEKLFF.

The chain carries TRBV3-1 (or the pseudogene TRBV3-2) and TRBJ2-4, with D tentatively TRBD2 (5 bases). The germline V and J ends were trimmed by 1 base and 0 bases, with 7 bases remaining between them. Germline V gene data show CDR1 as LGHDT and CDR2 as YNNKEL (reference sequence). The CDR3 is 15 amino acids. CDR3 residues: CASSQGEIAKNIQYF. DNA of the CDR3: TGTGCCAGCAGCCAAGGGGAGATAGCCAAAAACATTCAGTACTTC.